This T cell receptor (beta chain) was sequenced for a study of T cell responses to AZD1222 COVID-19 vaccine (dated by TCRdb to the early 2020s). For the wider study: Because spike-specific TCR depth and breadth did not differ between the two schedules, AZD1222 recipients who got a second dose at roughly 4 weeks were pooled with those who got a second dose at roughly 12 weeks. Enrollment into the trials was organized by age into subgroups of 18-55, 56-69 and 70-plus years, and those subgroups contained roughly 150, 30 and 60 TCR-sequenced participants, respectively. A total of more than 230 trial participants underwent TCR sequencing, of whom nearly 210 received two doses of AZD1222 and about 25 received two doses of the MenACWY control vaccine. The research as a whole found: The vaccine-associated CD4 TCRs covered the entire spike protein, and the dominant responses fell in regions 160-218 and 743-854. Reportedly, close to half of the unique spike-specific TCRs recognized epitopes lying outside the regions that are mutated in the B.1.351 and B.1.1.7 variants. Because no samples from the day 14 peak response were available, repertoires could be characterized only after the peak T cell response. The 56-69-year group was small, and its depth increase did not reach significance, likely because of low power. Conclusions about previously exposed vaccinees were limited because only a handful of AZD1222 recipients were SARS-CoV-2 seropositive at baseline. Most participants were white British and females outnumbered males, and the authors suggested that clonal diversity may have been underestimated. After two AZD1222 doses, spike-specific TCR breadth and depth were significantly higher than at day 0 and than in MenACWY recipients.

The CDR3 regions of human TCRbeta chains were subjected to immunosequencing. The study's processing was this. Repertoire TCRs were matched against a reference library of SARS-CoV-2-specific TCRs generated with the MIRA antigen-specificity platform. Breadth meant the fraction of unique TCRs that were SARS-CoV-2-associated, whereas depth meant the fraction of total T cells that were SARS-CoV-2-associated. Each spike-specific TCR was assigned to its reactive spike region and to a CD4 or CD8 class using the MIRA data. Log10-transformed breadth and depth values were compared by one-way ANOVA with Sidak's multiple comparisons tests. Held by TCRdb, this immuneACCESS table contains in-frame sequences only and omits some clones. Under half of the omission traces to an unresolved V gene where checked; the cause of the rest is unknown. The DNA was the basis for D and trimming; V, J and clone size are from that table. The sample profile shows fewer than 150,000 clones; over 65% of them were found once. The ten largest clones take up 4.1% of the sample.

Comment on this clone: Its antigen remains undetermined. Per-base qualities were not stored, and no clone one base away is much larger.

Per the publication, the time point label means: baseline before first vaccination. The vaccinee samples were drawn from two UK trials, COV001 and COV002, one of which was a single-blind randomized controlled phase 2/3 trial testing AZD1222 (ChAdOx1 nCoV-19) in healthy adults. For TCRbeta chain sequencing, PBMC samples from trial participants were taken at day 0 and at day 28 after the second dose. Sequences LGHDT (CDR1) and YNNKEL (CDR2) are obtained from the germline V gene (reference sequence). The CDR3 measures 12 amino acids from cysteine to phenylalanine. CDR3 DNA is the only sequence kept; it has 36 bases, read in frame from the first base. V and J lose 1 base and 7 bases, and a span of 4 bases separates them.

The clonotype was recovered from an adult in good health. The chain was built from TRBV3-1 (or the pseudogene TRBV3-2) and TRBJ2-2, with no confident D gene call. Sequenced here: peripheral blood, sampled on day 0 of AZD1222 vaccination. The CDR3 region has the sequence CASSQGYGELFF. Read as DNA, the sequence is TGTGCCAGCAGCCAAGGGTACGGGGAGCTGTTTTTT.